This T cell receptor beta chain was sequenced in a study of T cells after yellow fever vaccination. As for the study in general: SMART-Seq v4 Ultra Low Input handled preparation of low-cell-number fractions. Study results and caveats: After the booster, over 95% of CD4 and about nine tenths of CD8 primary-response clones were re-detected. A secondary response was less intense yet reached its peak sooner, at day 5 versus 15.

The CDR3 contains 15 residues. CDR1 and CDR2 (germline): MDHEN, SYDVKM. Between the trimmed V and J ends, which lost 6 bases and 2 bases, there was a span of 14 bases. This clonotype occurred a few times. Its target is not known. Synthesis of TCR cDNA relied on 5'RACE template switching, which attached a universal primer site and UMIs. TCRdb ran MiXCR on the 5' RACE reads and lists one entry per CDR3 protein. In the table there are hundreds of thousands of distinct CDR3 sequences, roughly 13% of which are singletons. The source is a man aged 30-40 years who received the YFV17D yellow fever vaccine. The sequences come from PBMCs, collected on the day of the yellow fever booster vaccination. The chain links TRBV28 to TRBJ2-1, with a weak D call TRBD1 (6 bases). Here the CDR3 DNA reads TGTGCCAGCAGGAAAAACAGGGTCCCCTACAATGAGCAGTTCTTC. This gives the protein CASRKNRVPYNEQFF.